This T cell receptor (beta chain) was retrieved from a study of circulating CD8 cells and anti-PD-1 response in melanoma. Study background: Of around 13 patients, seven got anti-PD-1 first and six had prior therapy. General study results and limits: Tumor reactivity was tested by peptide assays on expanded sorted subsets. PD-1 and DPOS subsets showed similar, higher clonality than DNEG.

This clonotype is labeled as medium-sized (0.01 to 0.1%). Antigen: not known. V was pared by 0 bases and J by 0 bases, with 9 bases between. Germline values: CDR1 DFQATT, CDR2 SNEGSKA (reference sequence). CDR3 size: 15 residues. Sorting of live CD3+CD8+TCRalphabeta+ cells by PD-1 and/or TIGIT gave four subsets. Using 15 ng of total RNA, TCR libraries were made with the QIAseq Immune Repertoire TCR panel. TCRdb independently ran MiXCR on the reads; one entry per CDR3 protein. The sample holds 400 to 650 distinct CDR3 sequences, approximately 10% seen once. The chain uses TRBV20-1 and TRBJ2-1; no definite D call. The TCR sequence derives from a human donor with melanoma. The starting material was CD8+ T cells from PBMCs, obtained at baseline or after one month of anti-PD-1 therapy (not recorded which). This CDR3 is CSARDPGSSYNEQFF. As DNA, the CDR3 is TGCAGTGCTAGAGATCCAGGTAGCTCCTACAATGAGCAGTTCTTC.